Each of the 19 T cell receptor beta chains below was sequenced from the same sample in a study of somatic mutations in cytotoxic T cells in rheumatoid arthritis (TCRdb year 2017). The library was built by means of the immunoSEQ multiplex PCR assay. This is the immuneACCESS table as TCRdb keeps it, with only in-frame sequences that have V and J called. A part of the clones is gone; compared with another copy, unresolved V genes explain less than half, and the rest is unexplained. This sample has over 15,000 clones in its table, and 55% to 80% of those were observed once. The biggest ten clones account for under 20% of the sample. The specimen sequenced was CD8+ T cells sorted from blood. These receptors came from an adult with rheumatoid arthritis.

This chain uses TRBV7-6 with TRBJ2-3; possibly TRBD2 for D (6 bases). Germline V gene data show CDR1 as SGHVS and CDR2 as FNYEAQ. The V end lost 6 bases, the J end lost 1 base, and 14 bases lay between the germline ends. The CDR3 covers 15 residues. CDR3 amino acids: CASRDAGSGTDTQYF. For the CDR3, the DNA is TGTGCCAGCAGAGATGCGGGGTCTGGCACAGATACGCAGTATTTT.

The V call is TRBV7-6, the J call TRBJ1-1; D is possibly TRBD1 (6 bases). V was trimmed by 5 bases and J by 6 bases, leaving 13 bases between them. Germline-derived CDR1 and CDR2 are SGHVS and FNYEAQ. The CDR3 has 13 amino acids. The DNA for the CDR3 is TGTGCCAGCAGCGGAGGACAGTTCCCTGAAGCTTTCTTT. Amino acids: CASSGGQFPEAFF.

The V gene is TRBV7-9, the J gene TRBJ1-1; TRBD1 matches at 7 bases. The trim removed 2 bases at V and 3 bases at J, leaving 6 bases unmatched. This CDR3 is built from 15 residues. Germline values: CDR1 SEHNR, CDR2 FQNEAQ (reference sequence). The CDR3 region is CASSLIGTDYTEAFF. The CDR3 bases are TGTGCCAGCAGCTTAATCGGGACAGACTACACTGAAGCTTTCTTT. Supplemented by reference TRBV7-9 and TRBJ1-1, the full variable domain reads DTGVSQNPRHKITKRGQNVTFRCDPISEHNRLYWYRQTLGQGPEFLTYFQNEAQLEKSRLLSDRFSAERPKGSFSTLEIQRTEQGDSAMYLCASSLIGTDYTEAFFGQGTRLTVV.

The chain uses TRBV2 and TRBJ1-4; D gene unclear. Trimming cost V 3 bases and J 4 bases, with 12 bases left between them. Per germline, CDR1 SNHLY and CDR2 FYNNEI. The CDR3 runs 15 residues. CDR3 sequence (DNA): TGTGCCAGCAGTGACAGCTTGTTGGATAATGAAAAACTGTTTTTT. As protein: CASSDSLLDNEKLFF.

The V call is TRBV15, the J call TRBJ2-1; D is perhaps TRBD1 (5 bases). Trimming shortened V by 0 bases and J by 4 bases, and 10 bases separated the two germline ends. The CDR3 length is 15 residues. Germline V CDR1 and CDR2: LNHNV, YYDKDF (reference sequence). DNA for the CDR3: TGTGCCACCAGCAGAGACAGGGTAAGGTACAATGAGCAGTTCTTC. It codes for CATSRDRVRYNEQFF.

The genes are TRBV15 and TRBJ1-2; a weak D match, TRBD1 (6 bases). The CDR3 length is 13 residues. With 3 bases removed from V and 8 bases from J, the gap between germline ends came to 13 bases. Looked up from germline, CDR1 is LNHNV and CDR2 is YYDKDF (reference sequence). The CDR3 spells CATSSLGGSGYTF. The CDR3 DNA is TGTGCCACCAGCAGCCTAGGGGGGAGCGGCTACACCTTC.

This sequence joins TRBV2 and TRBJ1-3; D gene ambiguous. CDR3 length: 12 residues. Germline lookup yields CDR1 SNHLY and CDR2 FYNNEI. The germline V and J ends were trimmed by 7 bases and 1 base, with 5 bases remaining between them. This CDR3 reads CASTMSGNTIYF. The CDR3 region has the DNA TGTGCCAGCACCATGTCTGGAAACACCATATATTTT.

The V and J genes are TRBV30 and TRBJ2-5; either TRBD1 or TRBD2 may supply D (5 bases each). The V end was cut by 0 bases, the J end by 1 base, with 15 bases between. Germline CDR1 GTSNPN, CDR2 SVGIG (reference sequence). The CDR3 consists of 16 residues. CDR3 region: CAWSVGAARAQETQYF. CDR3 coding DNA: TGTGCCTGGAGTGTAGGGGCCGCGAGGGCCCAAGAGACCCAGTACTTC.

CDR3 sequence: CASSLGLSSNYGYTF. CDR3 in DNA: TGTGCCAGCAGCTTGGGACTTAGCTCTAACTATGGCTACACCTTC. The chain links TRBV5-4 to TRBJ1-2; unclear D gene. Trimming left V 0 bases short and J 0 bases short, with 9 bases between. The CDR3 has 15 residues. Germline assignment: CDR1 SGHNT and CDR2 YYREEE (reference sequence).

The chain combines TRBV15 with TRBJ1-2; D not resolved. Germline V gene data show CDR1 as LNHNV and CDR2 as YYDKDF (reference sequence). The CDR3 is 12 residues long. V was cut by 5 bases and J by 4 bases, with 8 bases left in between. The CDR3 sequence is CATSGWGYGYTF. Written as DNA, the CDR3 is TGTGCCACCAGCGGCTGGGGCTATGGCTACACCTTC.

The chain is built from TRBV28 and TRBJ2-7; 9 nucleotides agree with TRBD1. The CDR3 spans 15 residues. V was pared by 2 bases and J by 2 bases, with 4 bases of the junction left unmatched. Looked up from germline, CDR1 is MDHEN and CDR2 is SYDVKM. CDR3 region: CASSLTGQGPYEQYF. The CDR3 nucleotides are TGTGCCAGCAGTTTAACGGGACAGGGTCCCTACGAGCAGTACTTC. Drawing the rest from reference TRBV28 and TRBJ2-7, the complete variable domain is DVKVTQSSRYLVKRTGEKVFLECVQDMDHENMFWYRQDPGLGLRLIYFSYDVKMKEKGDIPEGYSVSREKKERFSLILESASTNQTSMYLCASSLTGQGPYEQYFGPGTRLTVT.

This chain connects TRBV15 to TRBJ1-2; D not certain. The CDR3 contains 15 residues. Trimming stripped 5 bases from V and 1 base from J, with 14 bases between. Per germline, CDR1 LNHNV and CDR2 YYDKDF (reference sequence). The CDR3 DNA reads TGTGCCACCAGCCTAACCCCGAACAGTAACTATGGCTACACCTTC. It codes for CATSLTPNSNYGYTF. Complete variable domain (other parts from reference TRBV15 and TRBJ1-2): DAMVIQNPRYQVTQFGKPVTLSCSQTLNHNVMYWYQQKSSQAPKLLFHYYDKDFNNEADTPDNFQSRRPNTSFCFLDIRSPGLGDTAMYLCATSLTPNSNYGYTFGSGTRLTVV.

As regards this clone: A read error may account for a junction end that differs from germline. The chain joins TRBV11-2 to TRBJ2-1; TRBD2 matches 16 bases. This CDR3 region has 15 residues. Germline CDR1 and CDR2: SGHAT and FQNNGV. CDR3 coding DNA: TGTGCCAGCACCTTAATCGGGACTAGCGGGGGGGATTTTTTCTTC. It is translated as CASTLIGTSGGDFFF.

The chain links TRBV28 to TRBJ1-2; D uncertain. The CDR3 spans 12 residues. Looked up from germline, CDR1 is MDHEN and CDR2 is SYDVKM. V dropped 2 bases and J dropped 8 bases, with 9 bases sitting between them. In DNA form, the CDR3 reads TGTGCCAGCAGTTTAACTAGGGAGGGCTACACCTTC. It translates to CASSLTREGYTF.

The chain is built from TRBV6-5 and TRBJ2-7; TRBD1 matches at 11 bases. Germline CDR1 is MNHEY and CDR2 is SVGAGI. This CDR3 is 15 amino acids long. Germline trimming cut 4 bases from V and 3 bases from J; bases unmatched to any gene: 5. The CDR3 spells CASSFPGQGVYEQYF. DNA for the CDR3: TGTGCCAGCAGTTTCCCGGGACAGGGGGTCTACGAGCAGTACTTC.

This clone was recorded a few times. The chain carries TRBV7-6 and TRBJ2-2, with TRBD1 as a possible D gene (5 bases). The V gene's germline CDR1 is SGHVS and CDR2 FNYEAQ. CDR3 length: 14 residues. V lost 5 bases, J lost 4 bases, and 11 bases lay in between. CDR3: CASSTRETTGELFF. The DNA of the CDR3 is TGTGCCAGCAGCACCAGGGAAACCACCGGGGAGCTGTTTTTT.

The V call is TRBV28, the J call TRBJ2-7; D remains ambiguous. The V end was cut by 3 bases, the J end by 7 bases, with 10 bases between. Germline lookup yields CDR1 MDHEN and CDR2 SYDVKM. The CDR3 is made up of 12 amino acids. CDR3 loop: CASSLGGGEQYF. The CDR3 bases are TGTGCCAGCAGTTTGGGCGGCGGAGAGCAGTACTTC.

This chain connects TRBV19 to TRBJ2-5; the D is unclear. CDR1 is LNHDA, CDR2 SQIVND, per germline (reference sequence). Deletions cut 3 bases from V and 0 bases from J, with 5 bases between. This CDR3 comprises 13 residues. Written as DNA, the CDR3 is TGTGCCAGTAGTATTGTGTACCAAGAGACCCAGTACTTC. It is translated as CASSIVYQETQYF.

This chain links TRBV7-9 with TRBJ1-1; D gene uncertain. V dropped 2 bases and J dropped 0 bases, with 19 bases sitting between them. CDR3 length equals 18 residues. CDR1 and CDR2 (germline): SEHNR, FQNEAQ (reference sequence). This CDR3 is CASSLKSGDSMMNTEAFF. The CDR3 DNA is TGTGCCAGCAGCTTAAAATCTGGGGATTCTATGATGAACACTGAAGCTTTCTTT.